Listed here are 10 T cell receptor beta chains from one sample, sequenced in a study of blood T cell repertoires in COVID-19. Sequencing used immunoSEQ multiplex PCR; TCRdb keeps in-frame clones, though not all of them. Here the sample spans some 6,300 clones, 88% being singletons. The sequencing sample was made of peripheral blood. Every receptor here comes from a human donor in a cohort sampled during active COVID-19.

This chain links TRBV5-1 with TRBJ1-2; D is uncertain. The germline V and J ends were trimmed by 2 bases and 4 bases, with 12 bases remaining between them. The CDR3 contains 14 residues. Germline lookup yields CDR1 SGHRS and CDR2 YFSETQ. This chain's CDR3 is CASSFTTWSYGYTF. DNA of the CDR3: TGCGCCAGCAGCTTTACAACTTGGAGCTATGGCTACACCTTC.

This sequence joins TRBV19 and TRBJ1-5; 8 bases are a match to TRBD1. Germline V gene sequence: CDR1 LNHDA, CDR2 SQIVND (reference sequence). J lost 2 bases, V lost 9 bases, and 15 bases had no gene match. The CDR3 is 17 residues long. The CDR3 loop reads CARDWTGQGCGNQPQHF. CDR3 in DNA: TGTGCCAGGGATTGGACAGGGCAGGGTTGTGGCAATCAGCCCCAGCATTTT.

The chain couples TRBV5-6 to TRBJ1-2; 8 bases match TRBD1. V lost 0 bases, J lost 3 bases, and 4 bases stayed unmatched. The length of the CDR3 is 15 residues. In germline, CDR1 is SGHDT, CDR2 YYEEEE. CDR3 sequence reads: CASSLGAGGDYGYTF. The DNA of the CDR3 is TGTGCCAGCAGCTTGGGGGCAGGGGGCGACTATGGCTACACCTTC.

V and J are TRBV18 and TRBJ2-3; 16 nucleotides match TRBD2. Trimming cost V 2 bases and J 5 bases; bases outside gene matches: 7. The germline CDR1 and CDR2 sequences are KGHSH and LQKENI. CDR3 length: 18 residues. CDR3 nucleotides: TGTGCCAGCTCACCATCCGGGACTAGCGGGGGGGCCTTAGATACGCAGTATTTT. Translation: CASSPSGTSGGALDTQYF.

The chain is built from TRBV20-1 and TRBJ2-7, with a weak D call TRBD2 (5 bases). The V end was cut by 3 bases, the J end by 7 bases, with 22 bases between. The CDR3 loop spans 15 amino acids. The V gene's germline CDR1 is DFQATT and CDR2 SNEGSKA (reference sequence). CDR3 DNA sequence: TGCAGTGCTAGTCTCTCCAGCGTCGACTCGGGGGAGCAGTACTTC. Amino acids: CSASLSSVDSGEQYF.

V is TRBV5-1 and J is TRBJ2-1; D remains ambiguous. Deletions cut 0 bases from V and 5 bases from J, with 12 bases between. This CDR3 is built from 15 residues. Germline V gives CDR1 SGHRS, CDR2 YFSETQ. The CDR3 is CASSLARYVDNEQFF. The CDR3 DNA sequence: TGCGCCAGCAGCTTGGCGAGGTATGTGGACAATGAGCAGTTCTTC.

V usage is TRBV30 and J usage is TRBJ2-2; the match to TRBD2 covers 11 bases. The CDR3 spans 14 residues. The junction had 4 bases not matched to a gene; V was cut back by 3 bases and J by 7 bases. Germline assignment: CDR1 GTSNPN and CDR2 SVGIG (reference sequence). In DNA form, the CDR3 reads TGTGCCTGGAGACTAGCGGGGGTCGGCGGGGAGCTGTTTTTT. Translation gives CAWRLAGVGGELFF. Using reference TRBV30 and TRBJ2-2 for the parts outside the CDR3, the full variable domain is SQTIHQWPATLVQPVGSPLSLECTVEGTSNPNLYWYRQAAGRGLQLLFYSVGIGQISSEVPQNLSASRPQDRQFILSSKKLLLSDSGFYLCAWRLAGVGGELFFGEGSRLTVL.

The gene calls are TRBV6-6 and TRBJ2-5; D possibly corresponds to TRBD2 (6 bases). Germline V gene data show CDR1 as MNHNY and CDR2 as SVGAGI (reference sequence). The V end lost 6 bases, the J end lost 5 bases, and 13 bases lay between the germline ends. The CDR3 is 13 amino acids. Here the CDR3 reads CASRPGVGETQYF. CDR3 in DNA: TGTGCCAGCAGACCGGGAGTTGGGGAGACCCAGTACTTC.

V usage is TRBV5-4 and J usage is TRBJ2-3, with 8 bases that match TRBD2. The germline V gene has CDR1 SGHNT and CDR2 YYREEE (reference sequence). This CDR3 comprises 15 residues. Unmatched junction bases numbered 5, after V lost 4 bases and J lost 1 base. This CDR3 reads CASSQSGGGTDTQYF. Written as DNA, the CDR3 is TGTGCCAGCAGCCAAAGCGGGGGTGGCACAGATACGCAGTATTTT.

J is TRBJ2-1 and V is TRBV7-9; TRBD1 matches 9 bases. V lost 3 bases to trimming and J lost 9 bases; unmatched junction nucleotides: 9. CDR1 and CDR2 (germline): SEHNR, FQNEAQ (reference sequence). The CDR3 has 15 residues. The DNA for the CDR3 is TGTGCCAGCAGCTTGGGACAGGGTATTTTGGTTGAGCAGTTCTTC. Its translation is CASSLGQGILVEQFF.